Below, one T cell receptor beta chain is given with its context. It has no known antigen specificity. The record has no base qualities; no much larger clone is one base away. This entry is derived from a study of T cell responses to AZD1222 COVID-19 vaccine listed by TCRdb under 2021. For context, the study as a whole: A total of roughly 240 trial participants underwent TCR sequencing, of whom nearly 210 received two doses of AZD1222 and about 25 received two doses of the MenACWY control vaccine. Trial participants were enrolled into age subgroups of 18-55, 56-69 and 70-plus years, which contained around 150, 29 and 61 TCR-sequenced participants, respectively. Points the paper makes about the study in general: Conclusions about previously exposed vaccinees were limited because only a handful of AZD1222 recipients were SARS-CoV-2 seropositive at baseline. The vaccine-associated CD4 TCRs covered the entire spike protein, and the dominant responses fell in regions 160-218 and 743-854. A significant rise in spike-specific TCR breadth and depth was observed after two AZD1222 doses relative to day 0 and relative to MenACWY recipients. Most participants were white British and females outnumbered males, and the authors suggested that clonal diversity may have been underestimated. In the small 56-69-year group, the increase in depth fell short of significance, most likely because of low power. Epitopes outside the regions mutated in the B.1.351 and B.1.1.7 variants were reportedly recognized by nearly half of the unique spike-specific TCRs. Because no samples from the day 14 peak response were available, repertoires could be characterized only after the peak T cell response.

The CDR3 regions of human TCRbeta chains were analyzed by immunosequencing. The paper's data handling went like this. Repertoire TCRs were matched against a reference library of SARS-CoV-2-specific TCRs generated with the MIRA antigen-specificity platform. Breadth was defined as the fraction of unique TCRs that were SARS-CoV-2-associated. Depth was defined as the fraction of total T cells that were SARS-CoV-2-associated. Using the MIRA data, each spike-specific TCR was mapped to the spike region that the TCR reacts to and placed in a CD4 or CD8 class. Log10-transformed breadth and depth values were compared by one-way ANOVA with Sidak's multiple comparisons tests. Sourced from immuneACCESS, this table was stored by TCRdb with only in-frame sequences that have V and J called. A share of the clones is absent; for the studies checked, an unresolved V gene accounts for under half, and the remainder has no known explanation. The DNA gave D and trimming, while V, J and clone size come from that table. Here the sample has about 150,000 clones; roughly nine tenths occur a single time. About 4% of the sample is held by the ten biggest clonotypes.

The time point label corresponds to: about 28 days (+/-7) after the second vaccine dose. AZD1222 recipients given second doses at about 4 weeks or at about 12 weeks were pooled, since spike-specific TCR depth and breadth were not found to differ between the two schedules. Vaccinee samples were obtained from the UK trials COV001 and COV002, which included a single-blind randomized controlled phase 2/3 trial of AZD1222 (ChAdOx1 nCoV-19) in healthy adults. Trial participant PBMC samples were collected at day 0 and day 28 after the second dose for TCRbeta chain sequencing. Inclusive of the bounding cysteine and phenylalanine, the CDR3 is 17 residues long. Just CDR3 DNA is preserved here, 51 bases in frame from base 1. CDR1 and CDR2, looked up from the germline V gene (reference sequence), are LGHDT and YNNKEL. V ends up 4 bases short and J 7 bases short, with an unmatched junction base count of 10.

This chain is built from TRBV3-1 (or the pseudogene TRBV3-2) and TRBJ2-1; 13 central nucleotides agree with TRBD2. Sequencing was performed on peripheral blood, taken 28 days after the second AZD1222 dose. The origin of this receptor is an adult who received the AZD1222 COVID-19 vaccine. In nucleotides, the sequence is TGTGCCAGCAGCCCTGAACTAGCGGGGGGGCCTCGGAATGAGCAGTTCTTC. It is translated as CASSPELAGGPRNEQFF.